The 18 T cell receptor beta chains below all came from one sample that was sequenced in a study of regulatory T cells in long-lasting Graves disease. The sample's time point: newly diagnosed GD, antithyroid drugs for less than 3 months. From RNA extracted from PBMCs, the TCR library was made. Construction of TCR beta libraries relied on iRepertoire HTBI primers and on Arm-PCR targeting CDR3 regions. TCRdb fed the multiplex PCR reads into MiXCR, producing one record per CDR3 protein. The data contain over 500,000 distinct CDR3 sequences, approximately 15% of them seen just once; the ten biggest clones take up roughly 18%. The data also belong to a second study, concerning T cells in Graves' hyperthyroidism and ophthalmopathy.

Sequencing was performed on peripheral blood mononuclear cells (PBMCs), taken at new diagnosis, from a patient treated with antithyroid drugs. Receptors originate from a woman aged 30 to 39 with Graves disease.

This chain connects TRBV4-1 to TRBJ2-7; D is unclear. This CDR3 is built from 15 residues. CDR1 MGHRA and CDR2 YSYEKL come from the germline V gene. The V and J ends lost 1 base and 0 bases respectively, with 10 bases between them. Here the CDR3 reads CASSQGPQVSYEQYF. CDR3 nucleotides: TGCGCCAGCAGCCAAGGTCCCCAAGTCTCCTACGAGCAGTACTTC.

V is TRBV11-2 and J is TRBJ1-2; D gene ambiguous. Trimming shortened V by 3 bases and J by 1 base, and 15 bases separated the two germline ends. The CDR3 spans 16 residues. Germline V gene sequence: CDR1 SGHAT, CDR2 FQNNGV. DNA for the CDR3: TGTGCCAGCAGCTTCACACCAGGAGGTGGTAACTATGGCTACACCTTC. Protein: CASSFTPGGGNYGYTF. The variable domain in full, completed from reference TRBV11-2 and TRBJ1-2, reads EAGVAQSPRYKIIEKRQSVAFWCNPISGHATLYWYQQILGQGPKLLIQFQNNGVVDDSQLPKDRFSAERLKGVDSTLKIQPAKLEDSAVYLCASSFTPGGGNYGYTFGSGTRLTVV.

In this sample, this clonotype turned up a few times. The J gene is TRBJ1-4, the V gene TRBV30; no reliable D call. V gave up 2 bases and J gave up 1 base, with 11 bases separating them. This CDR3 is built from 15 residues. Germline CDR1 and CDR2: GTSNPN and SVGIG (reference sequence). The CDR3 sequence is CAWSRGTGTNEKLFF. For the CDR3, the DNA is TGTGCCTGGAGTCGGGGTACGGGAACTAATGAAAAACTGTTTTTT.

The J gene is TRBJ1-5, the V gene TRBV6-2 or TRBV6-3; the D gene is possibly TRBD1 (5 bases). V lost 7 bases to trimming and J lost 0 bases, with 13 bases between them. The CDR3 contains 15 residues. The germline V gene encodes CDR1 MNHEY and CDR2 SVGEGT. CDR3 nucleotides: TGTGCCAGCACCCCAGGGCAGACTAGCAATCAGCCCCAGCATTTT. Translation gives CASTPGQTSNQPQHF.

At least ten counts were recorded for this clonotype. V and J are TRBV20-1 and TRBJ1-1; the D is unclear. The CDR3 is 11 residues long. The germline V gene has CDR1 DFQATT and CDR2 SNEGSKA (reference sequence). Trimming pared 6 bases from V and 7 bases from J, leaving 12 bases between. This CDR3 is CSAPDGVEAFF. Written as DNA, the CDR3 is TGCAGTGCCCCGGACGGGGTTGAAGCTTTCTTT.

This clonotype has at least ten counts. The chain joins TRBV7-2 to TRBJ1-4; no clear D gene. The V gene lost 4 bases and the J gene lost 7 bases, with 10 bases spanning the gap. The CDR3 spans 13 residues. The germline V gene encodes CDR1 SGHTA and CDR2 FQGNSA. In DNA form, the CDR3 reads TGTGCCAGCAGCTCCTGGACCGGTGAAAAACTGTTTTTT. This codes for CASSSWTGEKLFF.

The CDR3 DNA sequence: TGCAGTGCTAGTTCCCCTACTGAGTACGAGCAGTACTTC. This encodes CSASSPTEYEQYF. The chain uses TRBV20-1 and TRBJ2-7; D is unresolved. CDR3 length equals 13 residues. CDR1 is DFQATT, CDR2 SNEGSKA, per germline (reference sequence). V was shortened by 3 bases and J by 4 bases, with 13 bases between the two germline ends.

The rearrangement joins TRBV7-9 to TRBJ2-2; 10 bases align to TRBD2. The CDR3 is made up of 16 amino acids. The V and J ends lost 5 bases and 8 bases, in that order; junction bases with no gene match: 11. Germline V lookup: CDR1 SEHNR, CDR2 FQNEAQ (reference sequence). In nucleotides, the CDR3 is TGTGCCAGCAGCCCAGTTCTGCCTAGCGGGAGTGGGGAGCTGTTTTTT. It yields the protein CASSPVLPSGSGELFF.

Ten or more counts support this clonotype. V gene TRBV28 combines with J gene TRBJ2-1; 8 bases line up with TRBD2. This CDR3 is 15 amino acids long. The V segment lost 3 bases and the J segment 6 bases; nucleotides outside the gene matches: 7. Per the germline V gene, CDR1 is MDHEN and CDR2 is SYDVKM. The CDR3 DNA sequence: TGTGCCAGCAGTTTCCGGGAGGGTTCTCTCAATGAGCAGTTCTTC. Protein sequence: CASSFREGSLNEQFF. Full variable domain (rest looked up from reference TRBV28 and TRBJ2-1): DVKVTQSSRYLVKRTGEKVFLECVQDMDHENMFWYRQDPGLGLRLIYFSYDVKMKEKGDIPEGYSVSREKKERFSLILESASTNQTSMYLCASSFREGSLNEQFFGPGTRLTVL.

The chain uses TRBV4-1 and TRBJ1-2; TRBD1 matches at 7 bases. The junction had 16 bases not matched to a gene; V was cut back by 4 bases and J by 8 bases. Per germline, CDR1 MGHRA and CDR2 YSYEKL. The CDR3 is 16 amino acids. DNA of the CDR3: TGCGCCAGCAGCCTCCCCCGGGACAGCTATATGTCGGGCTACACCTTC. Encoded protein: CASSLPRDSYMSGYTF.

The chain carries TRBV5-1 and TRBJ2-5; D might be TRBD2 (6 bases). Trimming removed 4 bases at V and 4 bases at J, with 17 bases between. The germline V gene encodes CDR1 SGHRS and CDR2 YFSETQ. The CDR3 is 15 residues long. The CDR3 loop reads CASSRAGGKVETQYF. The DNA for the CDR3 is TGCGCCAGCAGCCGCGCTGGCGGGAAGGTAGAGACCCAGTACTTC.

The chain links TRBV5-6 to TRBJ2-1, with TRBD2 matching over 7 bases. The CDR3 has 15 amino acids. From germline, CDR1 is SGHDT and CDR2 YYEEEE. Germline trimming cut 2 bases from V and 2 bases from J; bases unmatched to any gene: 4. CDR3 nucleotide sequence: TGTGCCAGCAGCTTTATGCTAGCGGCCTACAATGAGCAGTTCTTC. Translation gives CASSFMLAAYNEQFF.

This clonotype has ten or more counts. V gene TRBV28 combines with J gene TRBJ2-1; no firm D call. The CDR3 loop spans 17 amino acids. The V gene lost 6 bases and the J gene lost 0 bases, with 18 bases spanning the gap. Looked up from germline, CDR1 is MDHEN and CDR2 is SYDVKM. The CDR3 DNA is TGTGCCAGCAGCCCAGTCGGGCAGACCGGCTCCTACAATGAGCAGTTCTTC. Its protein is CASSPVGQTGSYNEQFF.

This clonotype has a handful of counts. This chain links TRBV7-9 with TRBJ2-3; no definite D call. The CDR3 consists of 13 residues. Germline CDR1 is SEHNR and CDR2 is FQNEAQ (reference sequence). V lost 5 bases to trimming and J lost 7 bases, with 13 bases between them. CDR3 nucleotide sequence: TGTGCCAGCAGCATCCCCCCGGTGAATACGCAGTATTTT. This translates into CASSIPPVNTQYF.

The V gene is TRBV3-1, the J gene TRBJ2-1, with D uncertain. The tail of the sequence fits TRBJ2-5 better, so the J call may be wrong. The CDR3 has 15 amino acids. Per germline, CDR1 LGHDT and CDR2 YNNKEL (reference sequence). The CDR3 nucleotides are TGTGCCAGCACCCAGAGAGTCAACACGCAAGAGACCCAGTACTTC. Translation: CASTQRVNTQETQYF.

This clonotype has at least ten counts. V usage is TRBV20-1 and J usage is TRBJ2-2, with TRBD2 identical over 9 bases. Trimming took 5 bases from V and 5 from J; bases not matched to a gene: 3. This CDR3 comprises 13 residues. Germline V gene data show CDR1 as DFQATT and CDR2 as SNEGSKA (reference sequence). The CDR3 reads CSAAGGGTGELFF. The CDR3 nucleotides are TGCAGTGCTGCGGGAGGGGGGACCGGGGAGCTGTTTTTT.

Points on this clonotype: This sequence may be a read error, since a much larger clone differs from it by one base. Without the conserved terminal phenylalanine or tryptophan, this CDR3 likely stems from a read error. The V call is TRBV7-9, the J call TRBJ2-7; 8 positions agree with TRBD1. J was trimmed by 7 bases and V by 1 base; bases with no gene match: 6. Germline assignment: CDR1 SEHNR and CDR2 FQNEAQ (reference sequence). This CDR3 is built from 14 residues. CDR3 sequence reads: CASSLGTGRSEQYL. DNA of the CDR3: TGTGCCAGCAGCTTAGGGACAGGGAGGTCAGAGCAGTACCTC.

The chain uses TRBV3-1 and TRBJ2-2, with TRBD2 matching over 12 bases. CDR3 length: 16 amino acids. Germline values: CDR1 LGHDT, CDR2 YNNKEL (reference sequence). The ends lost 3 bases at V and 6 bases at J; junction bases unmatched: 5. The CDR3 DNA reads as TGTGCCAGCAGCCAGGGGCTAGCGGGAGGGGCCGGGGAGCTGTTTTTT. Translating gives CASSQGLAGGAGELFF.